The next 24 T cell receptor beta chains were all read from a single sample in a study of CD8+ T cells in alopecia areata (dated by TCRdb to about 2018). Explained via the paper, the treatment or condition label denotes: oral pan-JAK inhibitor, 5-10 mg twice daily. Library preparation employed the immunoSEQ multiplex PCR assay. To provide template for TCR sequencing, every sample had RNA extracted and reverse transcribed into cDNA. Here the immuneACCESS table is served through TCRdb, limited to in-frame sequences with V and J called. Missing clones are a known gap in these copies; in checked studies unresolved V genes cover under half, and the rest lacks a known reason. In this sample the table shows about 270,000 clones, about 62% of which occur a single time. The leading ten clones occupy about 0.89% of the sample. The material was CD4+ T cells sorted from blood, obtained around week 54, from a patient treated with tofacitinib. The receptor set was obtained from a human donor with alopecia areata.

This clone showed up just once. The chain couples TRBV5-1 to TRBJ2-1; no clear D. The V end lost 2 bases, the J end lost 5 bases, and 8 bases lay between the germline ends. The CDR3 has 13 amino acids. Germline-derived CDR1 and CDR2 are SGHRS and YFSETQ. The CDR3 bases are TGCGCCAGCAGCTTCGCAGCTAACAATGAGCAGTTCTTC. Translated: CASSFAANNEQFF.

The chain recombines TRBV5-6 with TRBJ2-7, with TRBD1 as a possible D gene (6 bases). Germline lookup yields CDR1 SGHDT and CDR2 YYEEEE. V lost 1 base, J lost 0 bases, and 11 bases lay in between. CDR3 length equals 15 residues. The CDR3 sequence is CASSLTGSVSYEQYF. CDR3 sequence (DNA): TGTGCCAGCAGCTTGACAGGGAGTGTCTCCTACGAGCAGTACTTC.

The V gene is TRBV27, the J gene TRBJ1-2; possibly TRBD1 for D (5 bases). The V end was cut by 3 bases, the J end by 6 bases, with 17 bases between. The CDR3 sequence is 15 residues long. Germline CDR1 reads MNHEY; CDR2 reads SMNVEV (reference sequence). Here the CDR3 reads CASSFAAGRMNGYTF. The CDR3 DNA sequence: TGTGCCAGCAGTTTCGCGGCAGGGCGGATGAATGGCTACACCTTC.

This clone was detected only a few times. Additional DNA sequences in this sample encode the identical CDR3. This rearrangement joins TRBV10-3 to TRBJ1-6; D is uncertain. Trimming stripped 2 bases from V and 9 bases from J, with 5 bases between. CDR1 is ENHRY, CDR2 SYGVKD, per germline. The CDR3 has 12 residues. This chain's CDR3 is CAISEGSSPLHF. In nucleotides, the CDR3 is TGTGCCATCAGTGAGGGGAGTTCACCCCTCCACTTT.

The CDR3 DNA follows: TGTGCCAGCAGGGAGACAGGGGACGTCACTGAAGCTTTCTTT. Amino acids: CASRETGDVTEAFF. The gene calls are TRBV5-5 and TRBJ1-1, with 8 nucleotides matching TRBD1. The germline V gene encodes CDR1 SGHKS and CDR2 YYEKEE (reference sequence). With V trimmed by 5 bases and J by 4 bases, 7 bases remained unmatched. This CDR3 is built from 14 residues.

This rearrangement joins TRBV7-8 to TRBJ2-7; 11 bases line up with TRBD2. Unmatched junction bases numbered 7, after V lost 5 bases and J lost 4 bases. CDR1 and CDR2 from the germline V gene are SGHVS and FQNEAQ. The CDR3 loop spans 15 amino acids. In DNA form, the CDR3 reads TGTGCCAGCAGCCCTATAGCGGGGGGGACTTACGAGCAGTACTTC. It specifies CASSPIAGGTYEQYF.

This clone was counted once. The rearrangement uses TRBV6-6 and TRBJ2-5, with no clear D. CDR1 is MNHNY and CDR2 is SVGAGI in the germline V gene (reference sequence). The CDR3 runs to 13 residues. V was clipped by 5 bases and J by 5 bases, with 12 bases between them. In nucleotides, the CDR3 is TGTGCCAGCAGTCAAAACCGGTGGGAGACCCAGTACTTC. It translates to CASSQNRWETQYF.

In its sample, this clone was seen once. V is TRBV2 and J is TRBJ2-5, with D perhaps TRBD2 (5 bases). Deletions cut 8 bases from V and 2 bases from J, with 12 bases between. CDR3 length: 13 residues. In germline, CDR1 is SNHLY, CDR2 FYNNEI. The CDR3 spells CASHRGEQETQYF. CDR3 DNA sequence: TGTGCCAGCCACCGGGGAGAACAAGAGACCCAGTACTTC.

The chain combines TRBV4-2 with TRBJ2-7, with 7 bases aligning to TRBD1. Germline V gene data show CDR1 as LGHNA and CDR2 as YNFKEQ. This CDR3 contains 14 residues. V was pared by 4 bases and J by 5 bases, with 8 bases of the junction left unmatched. The CDR3 DNA is TGTGCCAGCAGCCCCCGACAGGGTTCCGACGAGCAGTACTTC. It yields the protein CASSPRQGSDEQYF.

V usage is TRBV7-9 and J usage is TRBJ2-7, with 7 positions matching TRBD1. This CDR3 has 13 residues. Trimming removed 6 bases from V and 3 bases from J; junction bases left unmatched: 5. Germline assignment: CDR1 SEHNR and CDR2 FQNEAQ (reference sequence). As DNA, the CDR3 is TGTGCCAGCAGTTCCAGGACAGGCTACGAGCAGTACTTC. As protein: CASSSRTGYEQYF. The whole variable domain, filled in from reference TRBV7-9 and TRBJ2-7, reads DTGVSQNPRHKITKRGQNVTFRCDPISEHNRLYWYRQTLGQGPEFLTYFQNEAQLEKSRLLSDRFSAERPKGSFSTLEIQRTEQGDSAMYLCASSSRTGYEQYFGPGTRLTVT.

This clone was picked up a small number of times. This chain joins TRBV25-1 and TRBJ1-6; the D is unclear. The V end lost 5 bases, the J end lost 7 bases, and 15 bases lay between the germline ends. CDR1 and CDR2 (germline): MGHDK, SYGVNS. The CDR3 runs to 15 residues. The CDR3 nucleotides are TGTGCCAGCAGTCCTCACCCCCTCGGGAATTCACCCCTCCACTTT. Translating gives CASSPHPLGNSPLHF. Based on the CDR3 plus reference TRBV25-1 and TRBJ1-6, the full variable domain is EADIYQTPRYLVIGTGKKITLECSQTMGHDKMYWYQQDPGMELHLIHYSYGVNSTEKGDLSSESTVSRIRTEHFPLTLESARPSHTSQYLCASSPHPLGNSPLHFGNGTRLTVT.

As to this clone: The identical CDR3 is also encoded by other nucleotide sequences in the sample. V gene TRBV29-1 combines with J gene TRBJ1-1; D might be TRBD1 (5 bases). CDR3 length equals 10 residues. Deletions cut 5 bases from V and 5 bases from J, with 6 bases between. Germline V gives CDR1 SQVTM, CDR2 ANQGSEA. The CDR3 loop is CSVWGTEAFF. CDR3 nucleotide sequence: TGCAGCGTTTGGGGGACTGAAGCTTTCTTT.

This clone was counted many times. V and J are TRBV7-2 and TRBJ1-2; 7 bases align to TRBD1. The CDR3 length is 14 residues. The germline V gene encodes CDR1 SGHTA and CDR2 FQGNSA. J lost 2 bases, V lost 3 bases, and 3 bases had no gene match. In nucleotides, the CDR3 is TGTGCCAGCAGCTTTCAGGGGGTGAACTATGGCTACACCTTC. Its translation: CASSFQGVNYGYTF.

This clone occurred a few times. V is TRBV29-1 and J is TRBJ1-3, with a weak D call TRBD1 (6 bases). The germline V gene encodes CDR1 SQVTM and CDR2 ANQGSEA. This CDR3 has 13 residues. The V gene lost 6 bases and the J gene lost 4 bases, with 13 bases spanning the gap. The CDR3 nucleotides are TGCAGCGTGCAGGGGACAATCGGAAACACCATATATTTT. Translation: CSVQGTIGNTIYF.

There are a few counts of this clone. The J gene is TRBJ2-2, the V gene TRBV2; D unresolved. Germline V gene sequence: CDR1 SNHLY, CDR2 FYNNEI. Trimming removed 8 bases from V and 4 bases from J, with 14 bases in between. This CDR3 region has 14 residues. In DNA form, the CDR3 reads TGTGCCAGCGGGTTAGAAGTTGCCACCGGGGAGCTGTTTTTT. Its translation: CASGLEVATGELFF.

This clone was found a few times. The CDR3 sequence is CAWSGGQQQPQHF. CDR3 bases: TGTGCCTGGAGTGGGGGACAGCAACAGCCCCAGCATTTT. The chain uses TRBV30 and TRBJ1-5, with 7 positions matching TRBD1. V lost 1 base to trimming and J lost 7 bases; unmatched junction nucleotides: 4. Per the germline V gene, CDR1 is GTSNPN and CDR2 is SVGIG (reference sequence). The CDR3 is made up of 13 amino acids.

This clone occurred a few times. This rearrangement joins TRBV25-1 to TRBJ2-7; D remains unclear. Deletions cut 3 bases from V and 1 base from J, with 7 bases between. This CDR3 has 13 amino acids. Germline assignment: CDR1 MGHDK and CDR2 SYGVNS. CDR3: CASSDLASYEQYF. The CDR3 bases are TGTGCCAGCAGTGACCTCGCGTCCTACGAGCAGTACTTC.

This chain uses TRBV27 with TRBJ2-7; TRBD2 matches 7 bases. Germline V gene lookup returns CDR1 MNHEY and CDR2 SMNVEV (reference sequence). CDR3 length equals 11 residues. V shed 11 bases, J shed 6 bases, and the junction held 7 bases outside the gene matches. CDR3 bases: TGTGCCGTAGGGAGGGTAGGCGAGCAGTACTTC. It encodes CAVGRVGEQYF.

This clone was picked up a small number of times. The V and J genes are TRBV7-2 and TRBJ1-6; TRBD1 is a possible D gene (5 bases). The CDR3 runs to 17 residues. Germline CDR1 reads SGHTA; CDR2 reads FQGNSA. The V end was cut by 4 bases, the J end by 10 bases, with 23 bases between. Here the CDR3 DNA reads TGTGCCAGCAGCTCCTCGGGGACTTCCCACGCCAAATCACCCCTCCACTTT. Translating it yields CASSSSGTSHAKSPLHF. The full variable domain, its missing parts supplied by reference TRBV7-2 and TRBJ1-6, is GAGVSQSPSNKVTEKGKDVELRCDPISGHTALYWYRQSLGQGLEFLIYFQGNSAPDKSGLPSDRFSAERTGGSVSTLTIQRTQQEDSAVYLCASSSSGTSHAKSPLHFGNGTRLTVT.

CDR3 residues: CASSLTGPTNNEQFF. As DNA, the CDR3 is TGCGCCAGCAGCTTGACAGGGCCTACCAACAATGAGCAGTTCTTC. The chain uses TRBV5-1 and TRBJ2-1; TRBD1 might be the D (6 bases). This CDR3 comprises 15 residues. Germline V gene sequence: CDR1 SGHRS, CDR2 YFSETQ. The V end was cut by 1 base, the J end by 5 bases, with 13 bases between. The variable domain in full, completed from reference TRBV5-1 and TRBJ2-1, reads KAGVTQTPRYLIKTRGQQVTLSCSPISGHRSVSWYQQTPGQGLQFLFEYFSETQRNKGNFPGRFSGRQFSNSRSEMNVSTLELGDSALYLCASSLTGPTNNEQFFGPGTRLTVL.

J is TRBJ2-7 and V is TRBV30, with 7 positions matching TRBD1. In germline, CDR1 is GTSNPN, CDR2 SVGIG (reference sequence). The CDR3 has 15 amino acids. The V segment lost 3 bases and the J segment 5 bases; nucleotides outside the gene matches: 13. CDR3 region: CAWRPTGTAYDEQYF. The DNA of the CDR3 is TGTGCCTGGAGACCAACCGGGACAGCGTACGACGAGCAGTACTTC.

This clone came up once. The rearrangement links TRBV9 to TRBJ2-5; D possibly corresponds to TRBD1 (7 bases). The V end lost 2 bases, the J end lost 4 bases, and 15 bases lay between the germline ends. Germline V gives CDR1 SGDLS, CDR2 YYNGEE. This CDR3 has 15 residues. The CDR3 protein is CASSVRSGGTETQYF. The CDR3 coding sequence is TGTGCCAGCAGCGTCAGATCAGGGGGGACAGAGACCCAGTACTTC.

The chain uses TRBV29-1 and TRBJ2-3, with D possibly TRBD2 on 6 matching bases. Germline V CDR1 and CDR2: SQVTM, ANQGSEA. Trimming took 5 bases from V and 0 from J, leaving 9 bases between them. This CDR3 has 13 amino acids. The CDR3 protein is CSVTGTSTDTQYF. CDR3 sequence (DNA): TGCAGCGTTACCGGGACTAGCACAGATACGCAGTATTTT.

This chain links TRBV27 with TRBJ2-6; possibly TRBD2 for D (5 bases). Germline V gene data show CDR1 as MNHEY and CDR2 as SMNVEV (reference sequence). CDR3 length: 16 amino acids. V was shortened by 6 bases and J by 2 bases, with 14 bases between the two germline ends. The CDR3 DNA reads as TGTGCCAGCAGCAACCCGAGAGGGCCTGGGGCCAACGTCCTGACTTTC. Translated, it gives CASSNPRGPGANVLTF.